What follows are 7 T cell receptor beta chains derived from one specimen sequenced in a study of blood T cell repertoires in COVID-19. Sequenced by immunoSEQ multiplex PCR; TCRdb stores in-frame clones only, minus some. The sample records just under 60,000 clones, around 85% being singletons. Sequenced input: peripheral blood. Receptor source: a human donor in a cohort sampled during active COVID-19.

The rearrangement joins TRBV18 to TRBJ2-1, with a tentative D call TRBD1 (6 bases). CDR1 is KGHSH and CDR2 is LQKENI in the germline V gene. The CDR3 is 15 residues long. V was trimmed by 2 bases and J by 0 bases, leaving 8 bases between them. The CDR3 DNA sequence: TGTGCCAGCTCACCATACAGGGCCTCCTACAATGAGCAGTTCTTC. Its protein product is CASSPYRASYNEQFF.

This chain connects TRBV2 to TRBJ1-1; TRBD1 matches 8 bases. The trim removed 5 bases at V and 3 bases at J, leaving 5 bases unmatched. The length of the CDR3 is 14 residues. Germline-derived CDR1 and CDR2 are SNHLY and FYNNEI. CDR3 in amino acids: CASSYGTGDTEAFF. CDR3 DNA: TGTGCCAGCAGTTACGGGACAGGAGACACTGAAGCTTTCTTT. Together with reference TRBV2 and TRBJ1-1, the CDR3 gives the full variable domain: EPEVTQTPSHQVTQMGQEVILRCVPISNHLYFYWYRQILGQKVEFLVSFYNNEISEKSEIFDDQFSVERPDGSNFTLKIRSTKLEDSAMYFCASSYGTGDTEAFFGQGTRLTVV.

The J gene is TRBJ2-7, the V gene TRBV29-1, with 11 bases matching TRBD1. The CDR3 runs 13 residues. Trimming cost V 7 bases and J 6 bases; bases outside gene matches: 8. Germline loops: CDR1 SQVTM, CDR2 ANQGSEA. In nucleotides, the CDR3 is TGCAGCGCCGGGACCGGGACAGGGGGCGAGCAGTACTTC. It yields the protein CSAGTGTGGEQYF.

This clone occurred once. The chain joins TRBV4-2 to TRBJ1-5; D uncertain. CDR3 size: 16 residues. V shed 0 bases and J shed 5 bases, with 14 bases lying between them. Germline loops: CDR1 LGHNA, CDR2 YNFKEQ. The CDR3 region has the DNA TGTGCCAGCAGCCAAGAAATCGGAAACGCGGATCAGCCCCAGCATTTT. It yields the protein CASSQEIGNADQPQHF.

The chain carries TRBV28 and TRBJ1-1, with 12 bases aligning to TRBD1. V shed 5 bases, J shed 4 bases, and the junction held 11 bases outside the gene matches. The CDR3 length is 17 residues. Germline-derived CDR1 and CDR2 are MDHEN and SYDVKM. The DNA for the CDR3 is TGTGCCAGCAGTCGATCCGGGACAGGGGGCTTTAGCACTGAAGCTTTCTTT. Its translation: CASSRSGTGGFSTEAFF.

This clone was observed a handful of times. V is TRBV6-5 and J is TRBJ1-1, with D tentatively TRBD1 (5 bases). The CDR3 sequence is 14 residues long. V was pared by 2 bases and J by 6 bases, with 13 bases between. The germline CDR1 and CDR2 sequences are MNHEY and SVGAGI. This CDR3 reads CASSYRGRTPEAFF. In DNA, the CDR3 is TGTGCCAGCAGTTACAGGGGAAGGACACCTGAAGCTTTCTTT.

The V call is TRBV24-1, the J call TRBJ1-2, with D unclear. V was shortened by 4 bases and J by 2 bases, with 10 bases between the two germline ends. The CDR3 consists of 14 residues. The V gene's germline CDR1 is KGHDR and CDR2 SFDVKD. CDR3 sequence (DNA): TGTGCCACCAGTGACGTGACGGGAAACTATGGCTACACCTTC. Protein product: CATSDVTGNYGYTF.